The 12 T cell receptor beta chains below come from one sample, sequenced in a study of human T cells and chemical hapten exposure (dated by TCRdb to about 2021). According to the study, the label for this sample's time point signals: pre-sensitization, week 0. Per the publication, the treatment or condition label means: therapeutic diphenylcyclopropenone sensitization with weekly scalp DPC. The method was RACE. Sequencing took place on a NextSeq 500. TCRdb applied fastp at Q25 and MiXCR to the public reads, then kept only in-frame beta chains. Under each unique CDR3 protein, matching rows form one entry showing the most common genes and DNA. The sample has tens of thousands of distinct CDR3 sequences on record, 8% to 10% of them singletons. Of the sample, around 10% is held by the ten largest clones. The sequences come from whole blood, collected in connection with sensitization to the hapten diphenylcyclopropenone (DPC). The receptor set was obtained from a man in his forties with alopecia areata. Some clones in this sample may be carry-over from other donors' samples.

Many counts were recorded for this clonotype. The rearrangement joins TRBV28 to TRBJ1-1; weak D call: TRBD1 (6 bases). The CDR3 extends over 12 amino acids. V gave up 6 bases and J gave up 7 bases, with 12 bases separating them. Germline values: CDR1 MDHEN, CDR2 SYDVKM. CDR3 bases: TGTGCCAGCAGCCTCTTACAGGGTGAAGCTTTCTTT. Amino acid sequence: CASSLLQGEAFF.

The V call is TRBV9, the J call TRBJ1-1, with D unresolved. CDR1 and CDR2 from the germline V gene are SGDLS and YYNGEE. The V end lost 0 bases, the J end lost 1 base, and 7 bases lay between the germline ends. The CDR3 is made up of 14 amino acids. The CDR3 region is CASSVVPGNTEAFF. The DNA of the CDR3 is TGTGCCAGCAGCGTAGTCCCGGGGAACACTGAAGCTTTCTTT.

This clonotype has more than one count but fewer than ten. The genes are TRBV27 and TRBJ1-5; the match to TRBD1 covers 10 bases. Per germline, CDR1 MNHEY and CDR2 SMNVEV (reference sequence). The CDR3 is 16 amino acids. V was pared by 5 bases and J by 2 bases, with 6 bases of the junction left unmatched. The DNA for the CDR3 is TGTGCCAGCAGTAGACAGGGGGCAAGGGGCAATCAGCCCCAGCATTTT. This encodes CASSRQGARGNQPQHF.

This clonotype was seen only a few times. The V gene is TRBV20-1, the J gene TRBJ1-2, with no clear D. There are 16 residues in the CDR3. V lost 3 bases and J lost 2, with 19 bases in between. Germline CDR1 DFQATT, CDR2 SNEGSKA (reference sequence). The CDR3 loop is CSASLWQPQSNYGYTF. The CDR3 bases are TGCAGTGCTAGTCTCTGGCAGCCTCAGTCCAACTATGGCTACACCTTC.

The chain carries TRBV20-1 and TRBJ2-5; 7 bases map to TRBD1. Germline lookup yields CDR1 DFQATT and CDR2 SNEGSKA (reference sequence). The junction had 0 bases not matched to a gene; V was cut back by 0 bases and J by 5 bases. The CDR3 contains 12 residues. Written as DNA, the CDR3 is TGCAGTGCTAGAGAACAGGGGGAGACCCAGTACTTC. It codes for CSAREQGETQYF.

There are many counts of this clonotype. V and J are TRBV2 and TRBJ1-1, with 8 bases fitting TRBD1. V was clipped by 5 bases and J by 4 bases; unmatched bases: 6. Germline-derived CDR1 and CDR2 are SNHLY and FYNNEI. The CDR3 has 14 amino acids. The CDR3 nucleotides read TGTGCCAGCAGTAGTGACAGGGGTGGCACTGAAGCTTTCTTT. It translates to CASSSDRGGTEAFF.

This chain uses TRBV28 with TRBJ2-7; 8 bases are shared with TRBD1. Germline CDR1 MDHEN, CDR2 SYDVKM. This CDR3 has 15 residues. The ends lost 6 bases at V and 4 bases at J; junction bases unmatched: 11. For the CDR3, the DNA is TGTGCCAGCAGATCACCCGGACAGGGAGTGTACGAGCAGTACTTC. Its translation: CASRSPGQGVYEQYF.

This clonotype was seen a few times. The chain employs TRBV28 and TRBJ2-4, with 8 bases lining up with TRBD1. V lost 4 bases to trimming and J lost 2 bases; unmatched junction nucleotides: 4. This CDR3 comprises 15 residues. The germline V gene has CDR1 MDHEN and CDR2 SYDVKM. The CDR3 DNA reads TGTGCCAGCAGTTACAGGGGGAGTCCCAAAAACATTCAGTACTTC. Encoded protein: CASSYRGSPKNIQYF.

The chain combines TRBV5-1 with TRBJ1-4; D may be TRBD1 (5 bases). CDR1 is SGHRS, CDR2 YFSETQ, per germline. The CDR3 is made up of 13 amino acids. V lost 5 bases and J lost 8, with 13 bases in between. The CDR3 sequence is CASSTGTFEKLFF. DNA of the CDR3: TGCGCCAGCAGTACCGGGACCTTCGAAAAACTGTTTTTT. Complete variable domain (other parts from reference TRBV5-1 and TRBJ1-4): KAGVTQTPRYLIKTRGQQVTLSCSPISGHRSVSWYQQTPGQGLQFLFEYFSETQRNKGNFPGRFSGRQFSNSRSEMNVSTLELGDSALYLCASSTGTFEKLFFGSGTQLSVL.

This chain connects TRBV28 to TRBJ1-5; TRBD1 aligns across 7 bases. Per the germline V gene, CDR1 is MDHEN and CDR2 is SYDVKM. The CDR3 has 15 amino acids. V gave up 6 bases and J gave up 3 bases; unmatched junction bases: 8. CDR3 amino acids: CASRTLGTANQPQHF. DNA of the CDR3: TGTGCCAGCAGGACTCTAGGGACAGCCAATCAGCCCCAGCATTTT.

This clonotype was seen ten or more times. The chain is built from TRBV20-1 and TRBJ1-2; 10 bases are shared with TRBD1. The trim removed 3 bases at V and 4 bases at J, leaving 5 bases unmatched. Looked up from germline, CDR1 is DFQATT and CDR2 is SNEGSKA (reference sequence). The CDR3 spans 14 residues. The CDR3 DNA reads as TGCAGTGCTAGGGGACAGGGGTTTATCTATGGCTACACCTTC. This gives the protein CSARGQGFIYGYTF.

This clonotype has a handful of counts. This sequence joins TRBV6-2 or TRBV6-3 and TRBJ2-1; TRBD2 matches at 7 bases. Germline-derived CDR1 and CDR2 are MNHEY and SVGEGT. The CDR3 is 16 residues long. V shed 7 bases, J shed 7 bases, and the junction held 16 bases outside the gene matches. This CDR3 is CASNHVTGLGGNEQFF. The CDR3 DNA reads TGTGCCAGCAACCACGTAACAGGTCTGGGGGGGAATGAGCAGTTCTTC.